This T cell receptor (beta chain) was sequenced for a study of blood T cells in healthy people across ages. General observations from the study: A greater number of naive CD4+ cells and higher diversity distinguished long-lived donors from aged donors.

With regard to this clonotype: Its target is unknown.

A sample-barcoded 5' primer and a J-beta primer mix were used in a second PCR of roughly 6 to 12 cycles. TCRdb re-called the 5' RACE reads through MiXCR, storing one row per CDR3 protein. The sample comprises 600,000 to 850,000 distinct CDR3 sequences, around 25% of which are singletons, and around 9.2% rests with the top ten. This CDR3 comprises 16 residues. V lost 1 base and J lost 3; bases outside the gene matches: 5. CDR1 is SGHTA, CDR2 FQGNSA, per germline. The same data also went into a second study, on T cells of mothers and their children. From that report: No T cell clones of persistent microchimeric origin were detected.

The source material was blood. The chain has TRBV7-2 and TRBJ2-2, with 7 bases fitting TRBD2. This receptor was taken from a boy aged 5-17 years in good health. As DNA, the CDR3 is TGTGCCAGCAGCTTAGTTGGTCTAGCGGACACCGGGGAGCTGTTTTTT. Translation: CASSLVGLADTGELFF.